The 17 T cell receptor beta chains below all came from one sample that was sequenced in a study of CD8+ T cells in alopecia areata. Indicated treatment: oral pan-JAK inhibitor, 5-10 mg twice daily. Extracted RNA was reverse transcribed into cDNA, the sequencing template. TCRdb keeps only in-frame clones here, not all; method: immunoSEQ multiplex PCR. The table shows some 190,000 clones, with under 80% occurring only once. Sequenced material: CD4+ T cells sorted from blood, taken at approximately week 50, from a patient treated with tofacitinib. Receptors were obtained from a human donor with alopecia areata.

Worth noting for this clone: Germline is not matched at one junction end, which may reflect a read error. Other DNA sequences from this sample encode an identical CDR3 as well. The gene calls are TRBV5-1 and TRBJ2-1; TRBD2 agrees at 13 bases. Germline V CDR1 and CDR2: SGHRS, YFSETQ. CDR3 length: 15 amino acids. CDR3 region: CASSLGLAGTNEQFF. CDR3 nucleotides: TGTGCCAGCAGCTTGGGACTAGCGGGGACCAATGAGCAGTTCTTC.

The chain recombines TRBV10-3 with TRBJ1-5; weak D call: TRBD1 (6 bases). CDR3 length: 16 residues. With 4 bases removed from V and 0 bases from J, the gap between germline ends came to 13 bases. Germline CDR1 is ENHRY and CDR2 is SYGVKD. CDR3 nucleotides: TGTGCCATCAGTGGGGGGACATTTAGTAGCAATCAGCCCCAGCATTTT. It codes for CAISGGTFSSNQPQHF.

This clone was observed a few times. The chain has TRBV5-1 and TRBJ2-7; D is uncertain. V lost 1 base to trimming and J lost 2 bases, with 13 bases between them. The CDR3 sequence is 15 residues long. The V gene's germline CDR1 is SGHRS and CDR2 YFSETQ. Here the CDR3 reads CASSLLVGTTYEQYF. Written as DNA, the CDR3 is TGCGCCAGCAGCTTGCTAGTCGGCACTACCTACGAGCAGTACTTC.

This clone was recorded a few times. This chain joins TRBV7-2 and TRBJ1-2, with D hard to call. Per the germline V gene, CDR1 is SGHTA and CDR2 is FQGNSA. The CDR3 contains 13 residues. Trimming took 2 bases from V and 4 from J, leaving 8 bases between them. CDR3 nucleotide sequence: TGTGCCAGCAGCTTACCAAACTCCTATGGCTACACCTTC. This sequence encodes CASSLPNSYGYTF.

CDR3 in DNA: TGCAGCGTTGTCTCCTACGAGCAGTACTTC. As protein: CSVVSYEQYF. The rearrangement joins TRBV29-1 to TRBJ2-7; D gene unclear. This CDR3 contains 10 residues. Looked up from germline, CDR1 is SQVTM and CDR2 is ANQGSEA. Trimming left V 4 bases short and J 0 bases short, with 1 base between.

The chain recombines TRBV9 with TRBJ2-7; TRBD2 aligns across 10 bases. Trimming at V came to 2 bases and at J to 2 bases, leaving 4 bases not matched to a gene. CDR1 and CDR2 from the germline V gene are SGDLS and YYNGEE. The CDR3 runs to 15 residues. CDR3 sequence: CASSVTSGATYEQYF. Written as DNA, the CDR3 is TGTGCCAGCAGCGTCACTAGCGGGGCGACCTACGAGCAGTACTTC.

CDR3 in amino acids: CASSLRQYNYGYTF. The CDR3 coding sequence is TGCGCCAGCAGTCTACGACAGTACAACTATGGCTACACCTTC. The gene calls are TRBV23-1 and TRBJ1-2; TRBD1 is a possible D gene (5 bases). TRBV23-1 is classed as an ORF, of uncertain function. Trimming pared 4 bases from V and 2 bases from J, leaving 11 bases between. The CDR3 consists of 14 residues.

With regard to this clone: Other DNA sequences from this sample encode an identical CDR3 as well. CDR3 protein: CASSFSRNTEAFF. The CDR3 DNA reads TGTGCCAGCAGCTTTTCCCGGAACACTGAAGCTTTCTTT. The chain carries TRBV7-2 and TRBJ1-1; D is unclear. CDR1 is SGHTA and CDR2 is FQGNSA in the germline V gene. The germline V and J ends were trimmed by 3 bases and 1 base, with 6 bases remaining between them. The CDR3 contains 13 residues.

V usage is TRBV11-1 and J usage is TRBJ2-1; weak D call: TRBD1 (7 bases). Germline V gene lookup returns CDR1 SGHAT and CDR2 FQDESV (reference sequence). CDR3 length: 15 amino acids. With 6 bases removed from V and 0 bases from J, the gap between germline ends came to 12 bases. The CDR3 is CASRPGGGSYNEQFF. The CDR3 nucleotides are TGTGCCAGCAGGCCAGGGGGAGGCTCCTACAATGAGCAGTTCTTC. Together with reference TRBV11-1 and TRBJ2-1, the CDR3 gives the full variable domain: EAEVAQSPRYKITEKSQAVAFWCDPISGHATLYWYRQILGQGPELLVQFQDESVVDDSQLPKDRFSAERLKGVDSTLKIQPAELGDSAMYLCASRPGGGSYNEQFFGPGTRLTVL.

The V call is TRBV29-1, the J call TRBJ2-3; D gene unclear. The CDR3 sequence is 13 residues long. The ends were cut back, 7 bases at V and 6 bases at J, with 17 bases in the middle. CDR1 and CDR2 (germline): SQVTM, ANQGSEA. The chain's CDR3 is CSAGQGLEDTQYF. Here the CDR3 DNA reads TGCAGCGCAGGCCAAGGATTAGAGGATACGCAGTATTTT.

The V and J genes are TRBV29-1 and TRBJ2-7, with a tentative D call TRBD2 (5 bases). Germline V gene lookup returns CDR1 SQVTM and CDR2 ANQGSEA. V gave up 7 bases and J gave up 3 bases, with 13 bases separating them. The CDR3 has 12 amino acids. CDR3 in amino acids: CSAGRGDYEQYF. For the CDR3, the DNA is TGCAGCGCCGGTCGGGGAGACTACGAGCAGTACTTC.

This clone came up many times. V usage is TRBV25-1 and J usage is TRBJ1-4, with D possibly matching TRBD1 (6 bases). The CDR3 consists of 13 residues. The germline V and J ends were trimmed by 4 bases and 8 bases, with 11 bases remaining between them. Germline V gene data show CDR1 as MGHDK and CDR2 as SYGVNS. CDR3 nucleotides: TGTGCCAGCAGTGCAACCGGGACAGAAAAACTGTTTTTT. Protein: CASSATGTEKLFF.

This clone was seen only a few times. The V and J genes are TRBV6-6 and TRBJ2-6; D is uncertain. Germline V gene data show CDR1 as MNHNY and CDR2 as SVGAGI (reference sequence). V lost 2 bases and J lost 1, with 6 bases in between. This CDR3 is 15 amino acids long. The CDR3 DNA is TGTGCCAGCAGTTACGGTGCGTCTGGGGCCAACGTCCTGACTTTC. Encoded protein: CASSYGASGANVLTF.

The chain couples TRBV2 to TRBJ2-7; possibly TRBD1 for D (6 bases). CDR3 length: 13 residues. V dropped 6 bases and J dropped 6 bases, with 15 bases sitting between them. CDR1 is SNHLY, CDR2 FYNNEI, per germline. CDR3 DNA sequence: TGTGCCAGCAGGGGACAACCCAATGCCGAGCAGTACTTC. The encoded protein is CASRGQPNAEQYF.

This sequence joins TRBV7-2 and TRBJ1-2; a weak D match, TRBD1 (6 bases). Deletions cut 7 bases from V and 4 bases from J, with 22 bases between. Germline CDR1 is SGHTA and CDR2 is FQGNSA. CDR3 length: 16 amino acids. The DNA of the CDR3 is TGTGCCAGCACCCCAGCTGTGATCCGGGACACCTATGGCTACACCTTC. Amino acid sequence: CASTPAVIRDTYGYTF.

This chain uses TRBV6-1 with TRBJ2-5; possibly TRBD2 for D (6 bases). From germline, CDR1 is MNHNS and CDR2 SASEGT. V lost 0 bases to trimming and J lost 10 bases, with 15 bases between them. The CDR3 runs to 14 residues. Here the CDR3 reads CASSEAYRRVGQYF. CDR3 DNA: TGTGCCAGCAGTGAAGCGTACCGGAGGGTCGGCCAGTACTTC.

V and J are TRBV29-1 and TRBJ1-1; a weak D match, TRBD1 (5 bases). The CDR3 totals 12 residues. Deletions cut 4 bases from V and 3 bases from J, with 9 bases between. Germline V gene data show CDR1 as SQVTM and CDR2 as ANQGSEA. CDR3 DNA: TGCAGCGTTGCCGAGGGGTACACTGAAGCTTTCTTT. As protein: CSVAEGYTEAFF.